This TCR beta chain was profiled in a study of Graves' ophthalmopathy and Graves' hyperthyroidism. Between the trimmed V and J ends, which lost 3 bases and 4 bases, there was a span of 21 bases. The CDR3 loop spans 17 amino acids. RNA transcripts provided the template for amplifying TCR beta CDR3 regions. Amplification began with first-round RT-PCR using HTBI primers, then second-round multiplex PCR was performed. TCRdb re-called the multiplex PCR reads with MiXCR, one entry per CDR3 protein. The sample consists of around 470,000 distinct CDR3 sequences, approximately 15% of them appearing once. This clonotype was picked up many times.

Sequencing was done on a sample of blood. This rearrangement joins TRBV12-3 or TRBV12-4 to TRBJ1-1; possible D gene TRBD1, 5 bases. The TCR sequence derives from a woman under 40 with Graves' ophthalmopathy. CDR3 in amino acids: CASSLVRDVIEGTEAFF. CDR3 coding DNA: TGTGCCAGCAGTTTGGTCCGGGACGTTATCGAGGGCACTGAAGCTTTCTTT.